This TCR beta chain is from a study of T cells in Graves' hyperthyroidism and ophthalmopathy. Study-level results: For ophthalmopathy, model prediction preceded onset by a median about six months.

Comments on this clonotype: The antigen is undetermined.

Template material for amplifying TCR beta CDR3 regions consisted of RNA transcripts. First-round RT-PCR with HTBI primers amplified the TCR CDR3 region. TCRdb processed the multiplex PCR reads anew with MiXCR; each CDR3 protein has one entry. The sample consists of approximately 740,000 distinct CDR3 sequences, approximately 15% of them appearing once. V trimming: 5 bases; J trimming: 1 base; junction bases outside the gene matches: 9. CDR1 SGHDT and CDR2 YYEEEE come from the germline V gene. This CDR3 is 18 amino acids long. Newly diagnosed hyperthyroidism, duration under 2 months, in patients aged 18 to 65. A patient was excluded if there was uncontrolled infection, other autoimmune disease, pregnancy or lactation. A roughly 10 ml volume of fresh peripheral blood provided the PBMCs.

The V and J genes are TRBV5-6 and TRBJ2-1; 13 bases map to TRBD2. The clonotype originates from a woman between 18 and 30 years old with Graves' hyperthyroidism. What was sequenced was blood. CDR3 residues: CASRGRTSGGGSYNEQFF. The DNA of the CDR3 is TGTGCCAGCAGGGGTAGGACTAGCGGGGGAGGGTCCTACAATGAGCAGTTCTTC. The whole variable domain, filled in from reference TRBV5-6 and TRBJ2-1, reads DAGVTQSPTHLIKTRGQQVTLRCSPKSGHDTVSWYQQALGQGPQFIFQYYEEEERQRGNFPDRFSGHQFPNYSSELNVNALLLGDSALYLCASRGRTSGGGSYNEQFFGPGTRLTVL.